Shown below are 28 T cell receptor beta chains from a single sample sequenced in a study of CD4+ T cells in melanoma. The table came from immunoSEQ multiplex PCR; TCRdb's copy has only in-frame clones and leaves some out. The sample contains 120,000 to 150,000 clones, over 90% of which appear only once. Every receptor here comes from a human donor with melanoma.

This chain uses TRBV18 with TRBJ2-5; D may be TRBD2 (6 bases). Germline V gives CDR1 KGHSH, CDR2 LQKENI. The V end was cut by 4 bases, the J end by 0 bases, with 12 bases between. The length of the CDR3 is 15 residues. CDR3: CASSLGLPYQETQYF. The CDR3 region has the DNA TGTGCCAGCTCACTGGGACTGCCGTACCAAGAGACCCAGTACTTC.

The CDR3 reads CASSSGTSPDTQYF. CDR3 DNA sequence: TGCGCCAGCAGCTCCGGGACTAGCCCAGATACGCAGTATTTT. J is TRBJ2-3 and V is TRBV5-1; 9 positions match TRBD2. Germline CDR1 SGHRS, CDR2 YFSETQ. The CDR3 has 14 amino acids. V lost 3 bases and J lost 4; bases outside the gene matches: 3.

V and J are TRBV4-1 and TRBJ2-3; tentative D call: TRBD1 (5 bases). The CDR3 sequence is 14 residues long. Germline-derived CDR1 and CDR2 are MGHRA and YSYEKL. V lost 2 bases and J 2 bases, leaving 8 bases between the germline ends. The chain's CDR3 is CASSQSDNTDTQYF. Here the CDR3 DNA reads TGCGCCAGCAGCCAATCGGACAACACAGATACGCAGTATTTT.

The V call is TRBV5-4, the J call TRBJ2-7; unclear D gene. Germline lookup yields CDR1 SGHNT and CDR2 YYREEE (reference sequence). V was pared by 4 bases and J by 1 base, with 3 bases between. The CDR3 spans 11 residues. CDR3 DNA sequence: TGTGCCAGCAGCCAGTCCTACGAGCAGTACTTC. As protein: CASSQSYEQYF.

The rearrangement joins TRBV18 to TRBJ2-3, with a tentative D call TRBD1 (5 bases). Trimming took 2 bases from V and 5 from J, leaving 8 bases between them. The CDR3 has 13 amino acids. The germline V gene has CDR1 KGHSH and CDR2 LQKENI. For the CDR3, the DNA is TGTGCCAGCTCACCAAACCAGGGAGATACGCAGTATTTT. It translates to CASSPNQGDTQYF. The variable domain in full, completed from reference TRBV18 and TRBJ2-3, reads NAGVMQNPRHLVRRRGQEARLRCSPMKGHSHVYWYRQLPEEGLKFMVYLQKENIIDESGMPKERFSAEFPKEGPSILRIQQVVRGDSAAYFCASSPNQGDTQYFGPGTRLTVL.

The count of this clone is one. This rearrangement joins TRBV7-2 to TRBJ2-7; possibly TRBD1 for D (6 bases). Germline CDR1 and CDR2: SGHTA and FQGNSA. V lost 3 bases and J 3 bases, leaving 9 bases between the germline ends. The CDR3 runs to 13 residues. The CDR3 DNA is TGTGCCAGCAGCTTTTCAGGGGTCTACGAGCAGTACTTC. It codes for CASSFSGVYEQYF.

This chain uses TRBV30 with TRBJ2-7, with D perhaps being TRBD1 or TRBD2 (6 bases each). Germline CDR1 is GTSNPN and CDR2 is SVGIG (reference sequence). V was clipped by 2 bases and J by 2 bases, with 10 bases between them. The CDR3 length is 13 residues. CDR3 amino acids: CAWSRGVPYEQYF. For the CDR3, the DNA is TGTGCCTGGAGTAGGGGGGTTCCCTACGAGCAGTACTTC.

The J gene is TRBJ2-7, the V gene TRBV5-1, with 10 positions matching TRBD1. The germline gives CDR1 SGHRS, CDR2 YFSETQ. This CDR3 region has 16 residues. The ends lost 4 bases at V and 3 bases at J; junction bases unmatched: 10. CDR3 in DNA: TGCGCCAGCAGCCCGGGAGGGACAGGGGTGGTCTACGAGCAGTACTTC. Its protein product is CASSPGGTGVVYEQYF.

The V call is TRBV6-5, the J call TRBJ1-2, with 12 bases fitting TRBD1. V was clipped by 6 bases and J by 8 bases; unmatched bases: 7. Germline-derived CDR1 and CDR2 are MNHEY and SVGAGI. There are 14 residues in the CDR3. The CDR3 nucleotides read TGTGCCAGCAGAGCCGGGACAGGGGGCCGGGGCTACACCTTC. Protein product: CASRAGTGGRGYTF.

The chain uses TRBV7-3 and TRBJ2-1; 10 bases match TRBD2. The V gene's germline CDR1 is SGHTA and CDR2 FQGTGA. Unmatched junction bases numbered 7, after V lost 5 bases and J lost 6 bases. The CDR3 runs 15 residues. CDR3 protein: CASSRNSGGVNEQFF. Written as DNA, the CDR3 is TGTGCCAGCAGCCGGAACAGCGGGGGGGTCAATGAGCAGTTCTTC.

This chain links TRBV21-1 with TRBJ1-2; the table's D gene call, TRBD1, was not cross checked with the DNA. TRBV21-1 is listed as a pseudogene. This CDR3 has 16 amino acids. CDR3 in DNA: TGTGCCAGCAGCAAACGAGGGGGAAAAAGGATCTATGGCTACACCTTC. Amino acid sequence: CASSKRGGKRIYGYTF.

The rearrangement joins TRBV10-1 to TRBJ2-1, with D perhaps matching TRBD1 or TRBD2 (5 bases each). Per the germline V gene, CDR1 is WNHNN and CDR2 is SYGVQD (reference sequence). The CDR3 covers 11 residues. The V gene lost 8 bases and the J gene lost 14 bases, with 16 bases spanning the gap. CDR3 residues: CASSEGFKKFF. CDR3 in DNA: TGCGCCAGCTCCGAGGGGTTTAAGAAGTTCTTC.

The chain has TRBV29-1 and TRBJ1-2, with no clear D. The V gene's germline CDR1 is SQVTM and CDR2 ANQGSEA. The CDR3 contains 13 residues. V was shortened by 0 bases and J by 2 bases, with 7 bases between the two germline ends. CDR3: CSVEEVGNYGYTF. CDR3 DNA sequence: TGCAGCGTTGAAGAGGTGGGAAACTATGGCTACACCTTC.

CDR3 sequence: CASSRGETKNIQYF. CDR3 nucleotide sequence: TGTGCCAGCAGCCGGGGGGAGACCAAAAACATTCAGTACTTC. V is TRBV7-2 and J is TRBJ2-4; 7 positions match TRBD2. The CDR3 totals 14 residues. Germline lookup yields CDR1 SGHTA and CDR2 FQGNSA. J lost 2 bases, V lost 5 bases, and 3 bases had no gene match. Looking up the rest from reference TRBV7-2 and TRBJ2-4 gives the full variable domain: GAGVSQSPSNKVTEKGKDVELRCDPISGHTALYWYRQSLGQGLEFLIYFQGNSAPDKSGLPSDRFSAERTGGSVSTLTIQRTQQEDSAVYLCASSRGETKNIQYFGAGTRLSVL.

This chain uses TRBV4-1 with TRBJ2-5; TRBD1 or TRBD2 may be the D gene (5 bases each). Trimming removed 9 bases from V and 2 bases from J, with 22 bases in between. Germline V gene sequence: CDR1 MGHRA, CDR2 YSYEKL. This CDR3 has 16 residues. In nucleotides, the CDR3 is TGCGCCAGTACCCTTACTGCCGGGACGGTGCAAGAGACCCAGTACTTC. Encoded protein: CASTLTAGTVQETQYF.

The rearrangement uses TRBV4-1 and TRBJ2-7; 10 bases are shared with TRBD1. The CDR3 covers 22 residues. The V and J ends lost 0 bases and 1 base, in that order; junction bases with no gene match: 21. Germline V gives CDR1 MGHRA, CDR2 YSYEKL. The CDR3 sequence is CASSQDVGLRDRGDVGSYEQYF. As DNA, the CDR3 is TGCGCCAGCAGCCAAGATGTTGGCCTCCGGGACAGGGGAGATGTTGGGTCCTACGAGCAGTACTTC.

This chain connects TRBV2 to TRBJ2-6; D uncertain. Germline V lookup: CDR1 SNHLY, CDR2 FYNNEI. The CDR3 runs 13 residues. Trimming removed 3 bases at V and 12 bases at J, with 12 bases between. CDR3: CASSDSPPGVLTF. The CDR3 DNA follows: TGTGCCAGCAGTGACAGCCCTCCGGGCGTCCTGACTTTC.

The chain has TRBV10-1 and TRBJ1-5, with 12 bases matching TRBD1. The CDR3 totals 14 residues. The germline CDR1 and CDR2 sequences are WNHNN and SYGVQD (reference sequence). V dropped 9 bases and J dropped 7; count of bases not matched to a gene: 7. CDR3 region: CARGTGGNPQPQHF. The DNA for the CDR3 is TGCGCCAGGGGGACAGGGGGCAATCCCCAGCCCCAGCATTTT.

V gene TRBV2 combines with J gene TRBJ2-3, with D uncertain. Looked up from germline, CDR1 is SNHLY and CDR2 is FYNNEI. The CDR3 loop spans 11 amino acids. Trimming shortened V by 8 bases and J by 0 bases, and 3 bases separated the two germline ends. DNA of the CDR3: TGTGCCAGCGCAAGCACAGATACGCAGTATTTT. This codes for CASASTDTQYF.

The rearrangement joins TRBV30 to TRBJ1-1; no clear D. The CDR3 is 12 residues long. The germline CDR1 and CDR2 sequences are GTSNPN and SVGIG (reference sequence). V lost 0 bases, J lost 10 bases, and 12 bases lay in between. The CDR3 reads CAWSVQSRAAFF. CDR3 sequence (DNA): TGTGCCTGGAGTGTACAATCACGAGCAGCTTTCTTT.

This chain connects TRBV27 to TRBJ2-7; TRBD1 matches 7 bases. V gave up 5 bases and J gave up 2 bases; unmatched junction bases: 9. This CDR3 has 15 amino acids. Germline loops: CDR1 MNHEY, CDR2 SMNVEV (reference sequence). The CDR3 reads CASSERGRFTYEQYF. The DNA for the CDR3 is TGTGCCAGCAGTGAAAGGGGGCGCTTTACCTACGAGCAGTACTTC.

This chain connects TRBV6-1 to TRBJ1-6, with D maybe TRBD1 (5 bases). Germline CDR1 and CDR2: MNHNS and SASEGT. Trimming took 1 base from V and 9 from J, leaving 10 bases between them. CDR3 length equals 14 residues. The CDR3 nucleotides read TGTGCCAGCAGTGAAGAGTGGGGCCCTTCACCCCTCCACTTT. Translated, it gives CASSEEWGPSPLHF.

V gene TRBV5-5 combines with J gene TRBJ2-1, with 9 positions matching TRBD1. The V gene's germline CDR1 is SGHKS and CDR2 YYEKEE (reference sequence). V was pared by 4 bases and J by 10 bases, with 18 bases of the junction left unmatched. This CDR3 region has 17 residues. CDR3 protein: CASSQGASGTGTGEQFF. CDR3 sequence (DNA): TGTGCCAGCAGCCAGGGGGCCTCCGGGACAGGGACGGGGGAGCAGTTCTTC.

This sequence joins TRBV5-1 and TRBJ1-2, with unresolved D. Germline values: CDR1 SGHRS, CDR2 YFSETQ. CDR3 length: 11 residues. The V gene lost 3 bases and the J gene lost 14 bases, with 14 bases spanning the gap. The CDR3 nucleotides are TGCGCCAGCAGCTCCTTGGTTGAAAGGACCTTC. This translates into CASSSLVERTF.

This sequence joins TRBV19 and TRBJ1-6, with D possibly being TRBD1 (6 bases). V lost 7 bases and J 2 bases, leaving 21 bases between the germline ends. This CDR3 contains 18 residues. Per the germline V gene, CDR1 is LNHDA and CDR2 is SQIVND (reference sequence). CDR3 coding DNA: TGTGCCAGTACAGAACAGGGCCCTCGGATTACCTATAATTCACCCCTCCACTTT. Encoded protein: CASTEQGPRITYNSPLHF.

The chain uses TRBV2 and TRBJ1-3; a possible D gene is TRBD1 (6 bases). CDR1 and CDR2 (germline): SNHLY, FYNNEI. V lost 6 bases and J 4 bases, leaving 10 bases between the germline ends. This CDR3 contains 13 residues. The CDR3 DNA is TGTGCCAGCAGACTGGGACACGGAAACACCATATATTTT. It codes for CASRLGHGNTIYF.

This chain links TRBV30 with TRBJ2-3; D uncertain. This CDR3 is 14 amino acids long. The V end was cut by 3 bases, the J end by 5 bases, with 15 bases between. Germline CDR1 GTSNPN, CDR2 SVGIG (reference sequence). The CDR3 DNA reads TGTGCCTGGAGGGTAGGATGGGGTAGAGATACGCAGTATTTT. Translating it yields CAWRVGWGRDTQYF.

The genes are TRBV7-9 and TRBJ1-1; D not certain. Germline-derived CDR1 and CDR2 are SEHNR and FQNEAQ (reference sequence). V lost 1 base and J lost 4, with 7 bases in between. CDR3 length equals 13 residues. CDR3 in DNA: TGTGCCAGCAGCTTAGTGATCGGCACTGAAGCTTTCTTT. Encoded protein: CASSLVIGTEAFF.